What follows are 11 T cell receptor beta chains derived from one specimen sequenced in a study of T cell clusters in autoimmune cytopenias. TRB was amplified by touch-down multiplex PCR, primer pools A and B combined. One entry per CDR3 protein, without DNA, is what TCRdb gives after re-calling the multiplex PCR reads. In all, the sample yields under 8,500 distinct CDR3 sequences. TRB was amplified from approximately 230 ng of peripheral blood genomic DNA per sample. The specimen sequenced was peripheral blood. The receptors come from a human donor with an autoimmune cytopenia or autoimmune hepatitis (not recorded which).

The chain has TRBV5-4 and TRBJ2-7; the TCRdb D gene call, TRBD2, has no DNA to confirm it. Germline CDR1 reads SGHNT; CDR2 reads YYREEE (reference sequence). The CDR3 runs 16 residues. CDR3: CASSLGASGASYEQYF.

The chain uses TRBV5-3 and TRBJ2-5; lacking DNA, the TRBD2 call made by TCRdb goes unchecked. TRBV5-3 carries the ORF label, with uncertain function. This CDR3 has 18 residues. CDR3 loop: CARSLNLGGGPYQETQYF.

The rearrangement links TRBV6-1 to TRBJ1-5. In germline, CDR1 is MNHNS, CDR2 SASEGT. The CDR3 spans 12 residues. The CDR3 region is CASSRLRQPQHF.

This clonotype is labeled medium-sized based on frequency. CDR3 protein: CASSFLLDNEQFF. V gene TRBV5-6 combines with J gene TRBJ2-1. The CDR3 runs 13 residues. CDR1 is SGHDT and CDR2 is YYEEEE in the germline V gene.

The J gene is TRBJ1-2, the V gene TRBV5-5; TCRdb selects TRBD1, and the lack of DNA leaves this call unchecked. Germline V lookup: CDR1 SGHKS, CDR2 YYEKEE (reference sequence). CDR3 length: 14 residues. Here the CDR3 reads CASRPAVEDRRNTF.

The genes are TRBV14 and TRBJ1-6; the TCRdb D gene call, TRBD1, has no DNA to confirm it. The germline CDR1 and CDR2 sequences are SGHDN and FVKESK. The CDR3 spans 13 residues. CDR3 region: CASSQEFPPTLHF.

The chain carries TRBV6-4 and TRBJ2-3; the D call from TCRdb, TRBD1, cannot be confirmed without DNA. This CDR3 comprises 14 residues. Germline CDR1 reads MRHNA; CDR2 reads SNTAGT. The CDR3 loop reads CASSGQGAADTQYF.

The chain recombines TRBV18 with TRBJ2-5. CDR3 length: 14 residues. Germline V gene data show CDR1 as KGHSH and CDR2 as LQKENI. The CDR3 spells CASSPIETEETQYF.

The chain is built from TRBV18 and TRBJ1-6; the TCRdb call, TRBD1, lacks DNA for checking. This CDR3 is built from 15 residues. Germline CDR1 reads KGHSH; CDR2 reads LQKENI. CDR3 loop: CASSLSPRGNSPLHF. Looking up the rest from reference TRBV18 and TRBJ1-6 gives the full variable domain: NAGVMQNPRHLVRRRGQEARLRCSPMKGHSHVYWYRQLPEEGLKFMVYLQKENIIDESGMPKERFSAEFPKEGPSILRIQQVVRGDSAAYFCASSLSPRGNSPLHFGNGTRLTVT.

This clonotype is called medium-sized (0.01 to 0.1%) based on its frequency. The chain couples TRBV19 to TRBJ2-4; with no DNA, the TCRdb D assignment of TRBD2 cannot be verified. CDR1 is LNHDA, CDR2 SQIVND, per germline (reference sequence). The CDR3 has 17 residues. CDR3 sequence reads: CASSISKTSGGANIQYF. The complete variable domain, with remaining parts taken from reference TRBV19 and TRBJ2-4, reads DGGITQSPKYLFRKEGQNVTLSCEQNLNHDAMYWYRQDPGQGLRLIYYSQIVNDFQKGDIAEGYSVSREKKESFPLTVTSAQKNPTAFYLCASSISKTSGGANIQYFGAGTRLSVL.

The chain recombines TRBV6-5 with TRBJ1-5. This CDR3 has 12 amino acids. Looked up from germline, CDR1 is MNHEY and CDR2 is SVGAGI. This CDR3 reads CASNAFGGPQHF.